The T cell receptor beta chain described here comes from a study of CD4 T cells in relation to SARS-CoV-2 and coronaviruses. Overall study: Convalescent donors were aged about 21 to 72, with median roughly 38 years. The restricting HLA molecule for shared crossreactive spike epitopes was mapped.

For this clone: Its antigen is unidentified.

Clones were read by immunoSEQ multiplex PCR, and TCRdb kept only the in-frame ones, dropping some. The sample shows tens of thousands of clones, around 87% of them seen only once. Whole-study results and caveats: In around 67% of donors, memory CD4+ clonotypes crossrecognized SARS-CoV-2 and at least one common cold coronavirus spike.

Germline CDR1 and CDR2: MDHEN and SYDVKM. The CDR3 is 12 amino acids. V lost 6 bases and J lost 9; bases outside the gene matches: 7. The sequence derives from an adult with COVID-19. The specimen was memory CD4+ T cells from PBMCs. The rearrangement uses TRBV28 and TRBJ1-2; 7 positions match TRBD1. CDR3 in DNA: TGTGCCAGCAGCCCCCGACAGGGAAGCTACACCTTC. Amino acids: CASSPRQGSYTF.